This TCR beta chain was sequenced for a study of blood T cell repertoires in COVID-19. Study overall: PBMCs, B-cell-depleted T cells, or T cells provided the cDNA or gDNA that made up the material.

Germline V gene sequence: CDR1 SNHLY, CDR2 FYNNEI. This CDR3 comprises 14 residues. The V and J ends lost 2 bases and 7 bases, in that order; junction bases with no gene match: 4. Authors' analysis steps: Using reference gene primer amplification, nucleated cell counts were estimated. The protocol was immunoSEQ multiplex PCR, while the TCRdb copy is restricted to in-frame clones and leaves out a portion. V and J calls and clone size are given by that table; D and trimming were obtained from the DNA. The data show over 200,000 clones, with roughly 80% seen just once and approximately 5% held by the top ten.

The genes are TRBV2 and TRBJ2-1; TRBD2 matches at 8 bases. Sample: peripheral blood. This receptor was taken from a human donor in a cohort sampled during active COVID-19. The chain's CDR3 is CASSERVAGNEQFF. CDR3 nucleotides: TGTGCCAGCAGTGAACGGGTAGCGGGGAATGAGCAGTTCTTC.